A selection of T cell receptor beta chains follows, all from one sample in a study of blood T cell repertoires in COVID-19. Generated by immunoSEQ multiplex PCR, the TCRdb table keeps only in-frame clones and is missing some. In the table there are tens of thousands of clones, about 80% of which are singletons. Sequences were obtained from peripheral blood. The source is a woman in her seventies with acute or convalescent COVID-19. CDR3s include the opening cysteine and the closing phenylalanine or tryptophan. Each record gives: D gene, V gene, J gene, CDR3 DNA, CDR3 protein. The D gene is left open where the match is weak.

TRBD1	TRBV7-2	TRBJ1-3	TGTGCCAGCAGCTTAGCGTCAGGGGGCTTTGGAAACACCATATATTTT	CASSLASGGFGNTIYF
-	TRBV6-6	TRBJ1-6	TGTGCCAGCAGTTACGGGACAAGGAATTCACCCCTCCACTTT	CASSYGTRNSPLHF
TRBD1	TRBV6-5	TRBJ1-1	TGTGCCAGCATCGGACAGGGGGGGAACACTGAAGCTTTCTTT	CASIGQGGNTEAFF
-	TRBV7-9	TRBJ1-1	TGTGCCAGCAGCTTAGTTCAGGGAGGGAACACTGAAGCTTTCTTT	CASSLVQGGNTEAFF
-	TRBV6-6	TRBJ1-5	TGTGCCAGCAGTTACTCGATGAGTCAGCCCCAGCATTTT	CASSYSMSQPQHF
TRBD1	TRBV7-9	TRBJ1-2	TGTGCCAGCAGCTTAGCCGGTACCGGGACAGGGGACTATGGCTACACCTTC	CASSLAGTGTGDYGYTF
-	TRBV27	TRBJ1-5	TGTGCCAGCAGTTTATCGGGGGCGGCCGGCCCCCAGCATTTT	CASSLSGAAGPQHF
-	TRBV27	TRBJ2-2	TGTGCCAGCTCCACCGGGGGGCGCACCGGGGAGCTGTTTTTT	CASSTGGRTGELFF
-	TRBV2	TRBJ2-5	TGTGCCAGCATCCTGATCGTACGGGAGACCCAGTACTTC	CASILIVRETQYF
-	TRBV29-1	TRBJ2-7	TGCAGCGTTGAAACGTCAGGGGTGGTTTACGAGCAGTACTTC	CSVETSGVVYEQYF
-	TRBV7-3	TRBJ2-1	TGTGCCAGCAGCTTATACGGAGGGAATGAGCAGTTCTTC	CASSLYGGNEQFF
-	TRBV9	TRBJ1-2	TGTGCCAGCGGCGCAGACCGGGATTTTAACTATGGCTACACCTTC	CASGADRDFNYGYTF
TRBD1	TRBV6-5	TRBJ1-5	TGTGCCACCTTTCAGAGGGGACAGGGGAATCAGCCCCAGCATTTT	CATFQRGQGNQPQHF
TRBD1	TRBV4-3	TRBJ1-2	TGCGCCAGCAGCCAAGAGGACAGGATAGATGGCTACACCTTC	CASSQEDRIDGYTF
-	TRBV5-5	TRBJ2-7	TGTGCCAGCAGCTTGGCGGCGGGCACCTACGAGCAGTACTTC	CASSLAAGTYEQYF